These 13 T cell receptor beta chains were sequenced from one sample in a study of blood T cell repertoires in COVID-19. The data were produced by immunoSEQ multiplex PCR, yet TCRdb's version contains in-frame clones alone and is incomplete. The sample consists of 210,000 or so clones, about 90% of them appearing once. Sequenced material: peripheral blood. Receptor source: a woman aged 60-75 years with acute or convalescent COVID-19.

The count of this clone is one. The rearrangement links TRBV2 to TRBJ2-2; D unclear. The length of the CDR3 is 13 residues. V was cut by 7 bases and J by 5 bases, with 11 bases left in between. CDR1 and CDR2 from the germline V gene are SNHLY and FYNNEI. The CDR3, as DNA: TGTGCCAGCAAGGAGTTTATTACCGGGGAGCTGTTTTTT. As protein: CASKEFITGELFF.

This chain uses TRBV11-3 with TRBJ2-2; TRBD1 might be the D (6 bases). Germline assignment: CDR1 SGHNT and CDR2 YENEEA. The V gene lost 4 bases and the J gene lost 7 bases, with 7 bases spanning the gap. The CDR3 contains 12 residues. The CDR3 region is CASSWGRGELFF. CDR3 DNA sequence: TGTGCCAGCAGCTGGGGGCGCGGGGAGCTGTTTTTT.

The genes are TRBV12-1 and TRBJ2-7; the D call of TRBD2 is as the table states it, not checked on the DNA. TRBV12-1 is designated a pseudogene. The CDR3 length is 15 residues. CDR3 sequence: CASSRLPALVYEQYF. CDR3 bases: TGTGCCAGCAGCCGACTCCCGGCCCTTGTCTACGAGCAGTACTTC.

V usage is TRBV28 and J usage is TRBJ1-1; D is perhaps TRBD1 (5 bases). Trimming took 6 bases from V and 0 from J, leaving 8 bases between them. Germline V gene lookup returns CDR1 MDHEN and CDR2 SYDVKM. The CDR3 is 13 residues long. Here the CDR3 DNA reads TGTGCCAGCAGGACACAGGTGAACACTGAAGCTTTCTTT. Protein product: CASRTQVNTEAFF. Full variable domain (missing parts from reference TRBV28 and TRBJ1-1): DVKVTQSSRYLVKRTGEKVFLECVQDMDHENMFWYRQDPGLGLRLIYFSYDVKMKEKGDIPEGYSVSREKKERFSLILESASTNQTSMYLCASRTQVNTEAFFGQGTRLTVV.

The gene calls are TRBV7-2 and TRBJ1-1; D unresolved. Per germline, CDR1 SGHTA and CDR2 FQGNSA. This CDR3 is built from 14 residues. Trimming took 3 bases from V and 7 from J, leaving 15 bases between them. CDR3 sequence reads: CASSLRQSAFEAFF. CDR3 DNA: TGTGCCAGCAGCTTGCGCCAGAGCGCCTTTGAAGCTTTCTTT.

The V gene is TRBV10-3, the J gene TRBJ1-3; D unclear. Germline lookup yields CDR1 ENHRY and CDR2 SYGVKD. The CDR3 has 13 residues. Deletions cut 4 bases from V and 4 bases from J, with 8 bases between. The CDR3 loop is CAISATEGNTIYF. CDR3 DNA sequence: TGTGCCATCAGTGCCACAGAGGGAAACACCATATATTTT.

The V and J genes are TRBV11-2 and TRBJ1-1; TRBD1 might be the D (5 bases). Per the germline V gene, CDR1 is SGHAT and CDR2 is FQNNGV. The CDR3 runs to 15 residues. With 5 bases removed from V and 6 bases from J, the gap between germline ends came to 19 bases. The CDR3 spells CASSPDSRLKAEAFF. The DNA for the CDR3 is TGTGCCAGCAGCCCCGACAGTCGGTTGAAGGCTGAAGCTTTCTTT.

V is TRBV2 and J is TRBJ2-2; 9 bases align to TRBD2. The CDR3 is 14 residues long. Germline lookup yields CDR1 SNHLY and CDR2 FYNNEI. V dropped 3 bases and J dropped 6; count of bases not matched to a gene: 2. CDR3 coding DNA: TGTGCCAGCAGTGAGCGGGAGGGCCCCGGGGAGCTGTTTTTT. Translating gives CASSEREGPGELFF.

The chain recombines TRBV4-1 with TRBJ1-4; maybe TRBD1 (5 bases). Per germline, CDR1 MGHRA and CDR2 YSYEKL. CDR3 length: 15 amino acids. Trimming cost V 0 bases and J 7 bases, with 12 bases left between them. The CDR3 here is CASSQDFLGGEKLFF. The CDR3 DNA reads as TGCGCCAGCAGCCAAGACTTTCTGGGGGGTGAAAAACTGTTTTTT.

The CDR3 loop reads CASSLALAAPYEQYF. The CDR3 DNA sequence: TGCGCCAGCAGCTTGGCTCTGGCCGCCCCCTACGAGCAGTACTTC. The chain recombines TRBV5-1 with TRBJ2-7, with D uncertain. Germline assignment: CDR1 SGHRS and CDR2 YFSETQ. V was shortened by 0 bases and J by 2 bases, with 12 bases between the two germline ends. The CDR3 sequence is 15 residues long. The whole variable domain, filled in from reference TRBV5-1 and TRBJ2-7, reads KAGVTQTPRYLIKTRGQQVTLSCSPISGHRSVSWYQQTPGQGLQFLFEYFSETQRNKGNFPGRFSGRQFSNSRSEMNVSTLELGDSALYLCASSLALAAPYEQYFGPGTRLTVT.

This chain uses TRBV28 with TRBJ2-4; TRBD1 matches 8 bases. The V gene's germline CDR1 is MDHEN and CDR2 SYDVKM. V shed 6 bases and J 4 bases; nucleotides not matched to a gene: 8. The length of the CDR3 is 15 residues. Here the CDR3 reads CASRVAGTGKNIQYF. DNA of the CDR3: TGTGCCAGCAGAGTTGCCGGGACAGGAAAAAACATTCAGTACTTC. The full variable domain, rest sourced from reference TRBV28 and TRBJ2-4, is DVKVTQSSRYLVKRTGEKVFLECVQDMDHENMFWYRQDPGLGLRLIYFSYDVKMKEKGDIPEGYSVSREKKERFSLILESASTNQTSMYLCASRVAGTGKNIQYFGAGTRLSVL.

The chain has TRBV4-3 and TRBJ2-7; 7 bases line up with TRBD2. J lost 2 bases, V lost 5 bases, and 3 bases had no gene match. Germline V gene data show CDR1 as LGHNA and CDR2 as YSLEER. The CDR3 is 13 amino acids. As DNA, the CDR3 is TGCGCCAGCAGCACTGGACTAGCCTACGAGCAGTACTTC. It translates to CASSTGLAYEQYF.

CDR3 nucleotide sequence: TGTGCCAGCAGTCTCCGGGGTCAAAATGAAAAACTGTTTTTT. The encoded protein is CASSLRGQNEKLFF. The chain has TRBV28 and TRBJ1-4; D not certain. The V end lost 5 bases, the J end lost 5 bases, and 12 bases lay between the germline ends. Germline assignment: CDR1 MDHEN and CDR2 SYDVKM. This CDR3 has 14 residues.